This T cell receptor (beta chain) comes out of a study of long-term antiretroviral therapy in people with HIV (dated by TCRdb to between 2021 and 2024). With regard to the full study: The earliest samples were collected about a decade before the 2015 WHO recommendation for immediate ART, when ART was typically delayed until CD4 counts fell. A retrospective serial study tested whether changes in peripheral blood TRB repertoire composition and diversity were associated with ART initiation and durable HIV suppression. A total of some 210 cryopreserved PBMC samples were contributed to the cohort by 30 adults with confirmed HIV infection, with samples collected serially over a mean of approximately six years (range 1-12). Among the approximately 30 participants with HIV, fewer than twelve were female. No cross-contamination during QIAcube processing was seen in test extractions of a monoclonal T-cell line run alongside around 30 polyclonal samples. Findings and caveats that apply to the study as a whole: No data were available on ART adherence, viral resistance or therapy changes, limiting inferences about post-ART repertoire changes. Because pre-ART samples had limited cell numbers, unsorted PBMC were profiled rather than sorted CD4+ and CD8+ T cells. At every time point, the repertoire was dominated by expanded TRB clones first identified before ART initiation, although this dominance fluctuated and, in many PLHIV, declined after ART. Since PBMC availability was limited, sequencing covered only the TCR beta chain, with no alpha chain pairing. The samples were dated from 2004 to 2017, and the ART regimens that were used may be less effective than current ART regimens. Narrower CDR3 length ranges were observed in HIV repertoires than in controls, and an antigen-experienced repertoire with only a slight naive shift after ART was suggested by the network structure. A significant increase in TRB diversity was found to be associated with ART initiation, although TRB diversity was observed to remain significantly below that of transplant donor controls even after long-term ART.

Inclusion was restricted to participants for whom at least one PBMC sample before ART initiation and at least two post-ART samples were available. Treatment was received in the United States of America by all participants with HIV. Before DNA extraction, cryopreserved samples of about 0.95-10 million PBMC were thawed and washed. At the time of the earliest PBMC sample for each participant with HIV, ages ranged from roughly 23 to 60 years. PBMC samples were contributed by each participant from 1-4 timepoints before ART initiation and 2-8 timepoints after ART initiation, with a median of 7 samples. Serial HIV viral load, CD4+ T-cell count, ART history and demographic data were obtained for every participant. Using a Qiagen kit on a QIAcube, genomic DNA was extracted from unsorted PBMC, with samples processed in batches of 12. The immunoSEQ hsTCRB v3.0 assay was used at survey level resolution for TRB variable region sequencing. A depth of about 35,000-50,000 T-cell genomes per sample was targeted for TRB sequencing. Pooled TRB libraries were sequenced on an Illumina MiSeq with a v3 150-cycle kit. The authors' analysis ran thus. Analysis of repertoires was carried out in R inside a reproducible Nextflow workflow spanning QC, data transformation and analysis. Custom analyses were implemented in LymphoSeq2, an R package for AIRR-Seq data exploration. After excluding a few samples that yielded fewer than 5000 total TRB sequences, 188 HIV repertoires remained for analysis. Among the roughly 190 retained HIV repertoires, about 57 were collected before ART initiation and approximately 130 after ART initiation. Repertoires were downsampled to 5000 TRB nucleotide sequences, and summary statistics were averaged over 100 downsampling iterations. The analysis kept only TRB sequences whose CDR3 regions were at least seven amino acids long. Diversity was measured with a Shannon entropy-derived clonality score and the Gini coefficient. In repertoire networks, the top 5000 CDR3 amino acid sequences were linked whenever an edit distance of one separated two sequences. For TRB CDR3 amino acid sequences, GLIPH2 was used to predict antigen specificity groups and MHC restriction. To flag known CMV, EBV, HIV or tissue antigen associations, CDR3 amino acid sequences were matched against VDJdb and McPAS-TCR. Pre-ART, post-ART and control groups were compared with Wilcoxon signed-rank tests and Holm-Bonferroni correction. TCRdb limited this immuneACCESS table to in-frame rearrangements with V and J called. A share of clones is missing; checked studies link under half to unresolved V genes, and the rest is unexplained. That table is the source of V, J and clone size, and D and trimming were worked out from the DNA. This sample comprises approximately 13,000 clones, approximately 80% of them detected only once. The ten largest clones add up to roughly a fifth of the sample.

Comment on this clone: Its antigen is still unknown. The sample holds no much larger clone one base away, and base qualities are not on file.

V is pared back by 1 base and J by 0 bases, with 13 bases lying between the germline termini. CDR1 and CDR2, per the germline V gene, are MNHNS and SASEGT. The cysteine opens and the phenylalanine closes a CDR3 of 17 amino acids. Only the CDR3 portion is preserved as DNA: 51 bases, with reading frame beginning at the first base. The chain is encoded by TRBV6-1 joined to TRBJ2-4; the D gene lacks a confident call. The specimen comprised unsorted PBMCs, sampled 0.5 years before starting antiretroviral therapy. This sequence was found in a woman aged 40 to 50 with HIV. The DNA reads as follows: TGTGCCAGCAGTGAAGGATCATGGGATTTAGCCAAAAACATTCAGTACTTC. Its protein product is CASSEGSWDLAKNIQYF.